This T cell receptor (beta chain) appears in the sequencing data of a study of blood T cells in healthy people across ages. Background on the study: Template-switching capture recovered about one barcoded beta molecule per two T cells. Study-wide findings and caveats: In older individuals, TCR beta diversity per million T cells was lower, falling roughly linearly with age.

About this clonotype itself: Its specificity is unknown.

The CDR3 is 14 amino acids. J lost 4 bases, V lost 6 bases, and 8 bases had no gene match. Germline lookup yields CDR1 MNHEY and CDR2 SMNVEV (reference sequence). Donation came from healthy Caucasian individuals in Russia who were aged roughly 6 to 95. A second PCR of roughly 6 to 12 cycles used a sample-barcoded 5' primer and a J-beta primer mix. Individual samples furnished no less than 2.5 million CDR3-containing paired-end reads apiece. TCRdb reanalysed the 5' RACE reads using MiXCR and keeps one entry per CDR3 protein. In the table there are over a million distinct CDR3 sequences, roughly 40% of which are singletons.

Sequencing input: blood. This TCR was recovered from a woman in her late teens or twenties in good health. This rearrangement joins TRBV27 to TRBJ1-1, with 7 bases matching TRBD1. The CDR3 loop is CASSDRAGVTEAFF. CDR3 in DNA: TGTGCCAGCAGCGACAGGGCTGGGGTCACTGAAGCTTTCTTT.